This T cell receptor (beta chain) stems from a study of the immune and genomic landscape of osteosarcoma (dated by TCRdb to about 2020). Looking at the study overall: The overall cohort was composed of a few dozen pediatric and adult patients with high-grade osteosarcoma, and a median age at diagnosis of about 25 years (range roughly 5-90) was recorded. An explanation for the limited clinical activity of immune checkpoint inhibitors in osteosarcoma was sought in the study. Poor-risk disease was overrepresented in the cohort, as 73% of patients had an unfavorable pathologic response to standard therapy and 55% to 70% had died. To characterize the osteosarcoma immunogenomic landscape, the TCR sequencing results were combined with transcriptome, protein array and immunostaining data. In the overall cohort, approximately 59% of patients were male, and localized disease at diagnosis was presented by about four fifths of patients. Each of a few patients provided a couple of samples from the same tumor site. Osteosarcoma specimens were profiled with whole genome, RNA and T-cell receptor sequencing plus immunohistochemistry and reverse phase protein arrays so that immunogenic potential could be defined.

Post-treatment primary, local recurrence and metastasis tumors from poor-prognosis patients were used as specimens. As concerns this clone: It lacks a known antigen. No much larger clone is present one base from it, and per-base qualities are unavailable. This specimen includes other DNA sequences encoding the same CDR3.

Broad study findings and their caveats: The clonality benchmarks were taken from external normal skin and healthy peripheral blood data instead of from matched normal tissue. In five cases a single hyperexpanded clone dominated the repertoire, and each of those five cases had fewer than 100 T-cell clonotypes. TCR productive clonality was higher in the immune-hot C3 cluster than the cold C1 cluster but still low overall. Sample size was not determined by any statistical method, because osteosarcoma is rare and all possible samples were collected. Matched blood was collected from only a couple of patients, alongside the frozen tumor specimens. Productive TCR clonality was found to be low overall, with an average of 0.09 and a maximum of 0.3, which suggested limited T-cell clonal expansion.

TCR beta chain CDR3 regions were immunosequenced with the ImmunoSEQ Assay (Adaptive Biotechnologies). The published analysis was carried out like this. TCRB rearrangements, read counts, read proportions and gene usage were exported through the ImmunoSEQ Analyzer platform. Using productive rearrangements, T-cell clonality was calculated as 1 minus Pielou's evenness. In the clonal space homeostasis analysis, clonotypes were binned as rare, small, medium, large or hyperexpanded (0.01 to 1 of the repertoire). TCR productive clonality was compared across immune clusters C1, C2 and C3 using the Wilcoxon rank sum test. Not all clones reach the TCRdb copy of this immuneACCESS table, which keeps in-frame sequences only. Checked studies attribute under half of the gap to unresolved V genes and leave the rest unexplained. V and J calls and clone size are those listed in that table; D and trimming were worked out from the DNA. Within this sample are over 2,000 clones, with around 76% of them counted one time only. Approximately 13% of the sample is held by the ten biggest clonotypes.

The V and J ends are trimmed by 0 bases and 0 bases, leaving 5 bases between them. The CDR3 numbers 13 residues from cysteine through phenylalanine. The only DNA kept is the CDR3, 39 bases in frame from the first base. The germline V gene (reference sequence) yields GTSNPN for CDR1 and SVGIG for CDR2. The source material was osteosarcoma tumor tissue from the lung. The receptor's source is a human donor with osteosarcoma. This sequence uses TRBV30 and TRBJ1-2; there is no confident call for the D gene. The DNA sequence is TGTGCCTGGAGTGTACAAGCTAACTATGGCTACACCTTC. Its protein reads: CAWSVQANYGYTF.